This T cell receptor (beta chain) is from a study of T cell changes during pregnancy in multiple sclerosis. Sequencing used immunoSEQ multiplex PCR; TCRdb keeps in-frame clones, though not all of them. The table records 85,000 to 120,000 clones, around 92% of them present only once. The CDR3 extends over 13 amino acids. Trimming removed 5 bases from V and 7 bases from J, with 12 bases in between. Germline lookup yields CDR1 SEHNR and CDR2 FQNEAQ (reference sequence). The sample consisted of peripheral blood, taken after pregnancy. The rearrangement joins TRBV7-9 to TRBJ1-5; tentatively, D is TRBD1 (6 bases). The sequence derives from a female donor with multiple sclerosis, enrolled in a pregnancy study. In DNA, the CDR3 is TGTGCCAGCAGCAAGGGGACACAACAGCCCCAGCATTTT. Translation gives CASSKGTQQPQHF.